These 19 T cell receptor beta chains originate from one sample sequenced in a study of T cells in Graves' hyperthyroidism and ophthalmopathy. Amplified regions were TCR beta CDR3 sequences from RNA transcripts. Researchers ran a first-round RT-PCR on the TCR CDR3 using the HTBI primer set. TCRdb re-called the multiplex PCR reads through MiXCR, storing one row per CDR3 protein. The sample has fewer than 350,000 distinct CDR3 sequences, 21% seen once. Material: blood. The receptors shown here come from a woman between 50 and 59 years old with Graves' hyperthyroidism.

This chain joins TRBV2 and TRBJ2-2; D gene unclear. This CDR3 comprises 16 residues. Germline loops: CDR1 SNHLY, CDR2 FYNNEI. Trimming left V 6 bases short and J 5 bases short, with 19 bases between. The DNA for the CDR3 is TGTGCCAGCAGCAAACCCTCCGGCCAAGAAACCGGGGAGCTGTTTTTT. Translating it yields CASSKPSGQETGELFF.

CDR3 loop: CASSLKGLHTGELFF. CDR3 nucleotides: TGTGCCAGCAGTCTAAAGGGACTACACACCGGGGAGCTGTTTTTT. This chain joins TRBV27 and TRBJ2-2; TRBD2 matches at 7 bases. The CDR3 is 15 residues long. Per the germline V gene, CDR1 is MNHEY and CDR2 is SMNVEV (reference sequence). With 5 bases clipped from V and 3 bases from J, the junction kept 6 bases outside the gene matches.

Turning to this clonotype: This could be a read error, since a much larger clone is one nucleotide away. The CDR3 DNA reads as TGTGCCAGCAGGGGACAGGGTTTTTCGAGCAATCAGCCCCAGAATTTT. Protein sequence: CASRGQGFSSNQPQNF. The rearrangement joins TRBV28 to TRBJ1-5, with TRBD1 matching 9 bases. The CDR3 consists of 16 residues. Germline loops: CDR1 MDHEN, CDR2 SYDVKM. Using reference TRBV28 and TRBJ1-5 for the parts outside the CDR3, the full variable domain is DVKVTQSSRYLVKRTGEKVFLECVQDMDHENMFWYRQDPGLGLRLIYFSYDVKMKEKGDIPEGYSVSREKKERFSLILESASTNQTSMYLCASRGQGFSSNQPQNFGDGTRLSIL.

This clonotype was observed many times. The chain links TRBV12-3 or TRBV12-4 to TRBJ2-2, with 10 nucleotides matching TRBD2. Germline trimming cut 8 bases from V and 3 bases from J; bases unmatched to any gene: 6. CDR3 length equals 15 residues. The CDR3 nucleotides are TGTGCCAGCGGGGCAGCGGGAGGGTACACCGGGGAGCTGTTTTTT. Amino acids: CASGAAGGYTGELFF.

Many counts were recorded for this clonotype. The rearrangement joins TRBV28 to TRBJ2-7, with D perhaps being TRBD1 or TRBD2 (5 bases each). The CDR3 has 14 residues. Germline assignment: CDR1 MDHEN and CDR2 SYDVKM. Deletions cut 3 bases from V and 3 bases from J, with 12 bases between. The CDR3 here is CASSFWDAYYEQYF. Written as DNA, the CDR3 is TGTGCCAGCAGTTTTTGGGACGCCTACTACGAGCAGTACTTC.

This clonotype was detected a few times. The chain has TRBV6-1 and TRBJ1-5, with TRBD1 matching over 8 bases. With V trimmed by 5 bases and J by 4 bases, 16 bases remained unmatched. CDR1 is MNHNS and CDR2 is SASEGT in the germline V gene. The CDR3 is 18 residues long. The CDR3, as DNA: TGTGCCAGCAGTTCCCAGGGATGGACAGGGAACCTTAATCAGCCCCAGCATTTT. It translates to CASSSQGWTGNLNQPQHF.

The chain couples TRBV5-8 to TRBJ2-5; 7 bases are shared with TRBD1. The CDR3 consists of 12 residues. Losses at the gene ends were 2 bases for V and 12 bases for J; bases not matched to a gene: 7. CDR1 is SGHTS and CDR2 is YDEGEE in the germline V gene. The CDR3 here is CASSLRAGTEYF. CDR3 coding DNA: TGTGCCAGCAGCTTAAGGGCCGGGACAGAGTACTTC. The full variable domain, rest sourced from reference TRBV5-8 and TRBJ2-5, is EAGVTQSPTHLIKTRGQQATLRCSPISGHTSVYWYQQALGLGLQFLLWYDEGEERNRGNFPPRFSGRQFPNYSSELNVNALELEDSALYLCASSLRAGTEYFGPGTRLLVL.

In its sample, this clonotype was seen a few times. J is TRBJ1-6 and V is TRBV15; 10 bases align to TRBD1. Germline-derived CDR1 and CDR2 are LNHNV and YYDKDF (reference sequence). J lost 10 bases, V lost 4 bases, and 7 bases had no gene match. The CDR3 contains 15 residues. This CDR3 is CATSIRQGARSPLHF. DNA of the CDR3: TGTGCCACCAGCATACGACAGGGGGCGAGGTCACCCCTCCACTTT.

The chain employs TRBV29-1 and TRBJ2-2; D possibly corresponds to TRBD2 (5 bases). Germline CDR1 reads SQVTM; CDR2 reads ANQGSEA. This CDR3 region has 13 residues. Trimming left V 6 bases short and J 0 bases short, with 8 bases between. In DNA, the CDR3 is TGCAGCGTCCCGGGGACGAACACCGGGGAGCTGTTTTTT. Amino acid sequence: CSVPGTNTGELFF.

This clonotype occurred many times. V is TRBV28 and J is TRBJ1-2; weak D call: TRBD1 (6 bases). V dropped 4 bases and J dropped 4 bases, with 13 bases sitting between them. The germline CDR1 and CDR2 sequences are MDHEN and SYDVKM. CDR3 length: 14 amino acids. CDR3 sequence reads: CASSSTGTVYGYTF. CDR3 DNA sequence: TGTGCCAGCAGTTCTACAGGGACGGTCTATGGCTACACCTTC.

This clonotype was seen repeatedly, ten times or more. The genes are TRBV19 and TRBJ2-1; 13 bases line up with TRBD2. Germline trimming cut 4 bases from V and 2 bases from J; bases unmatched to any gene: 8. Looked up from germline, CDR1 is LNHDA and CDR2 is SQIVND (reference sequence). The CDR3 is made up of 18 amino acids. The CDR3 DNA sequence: TGTGCCAGTAGTACACTAGCGGGAGGGTTAGGGGCCTACAATGAGCAGTTCTTC. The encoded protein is CASSTLAGGLGAYNEQFF.

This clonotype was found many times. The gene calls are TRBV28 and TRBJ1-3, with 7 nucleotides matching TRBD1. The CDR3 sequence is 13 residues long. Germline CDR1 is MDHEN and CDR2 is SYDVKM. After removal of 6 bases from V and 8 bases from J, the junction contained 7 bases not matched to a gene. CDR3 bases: TGTGCCAGCAGGGGACAGTCGGATGACACCATATATTTT. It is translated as CASRGQSDDTIYF.

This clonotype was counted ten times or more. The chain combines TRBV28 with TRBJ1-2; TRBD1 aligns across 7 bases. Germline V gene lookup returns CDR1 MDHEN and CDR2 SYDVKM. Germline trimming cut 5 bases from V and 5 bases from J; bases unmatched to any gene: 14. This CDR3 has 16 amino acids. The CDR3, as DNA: TGTGCCAGCAGTCCCACAGGGGTCCACCGAAATTATGGCTACACCTTC. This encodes CASSPTGVHRNYGYTF.

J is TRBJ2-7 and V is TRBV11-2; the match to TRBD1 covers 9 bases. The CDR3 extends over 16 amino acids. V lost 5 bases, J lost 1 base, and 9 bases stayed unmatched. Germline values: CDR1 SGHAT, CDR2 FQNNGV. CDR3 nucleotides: TGTGCCAGCAGCCAGGCGGGACAGGGTATTTCCTACGAGCAGTACTTC. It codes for CASSQAGQGISYEQYF.

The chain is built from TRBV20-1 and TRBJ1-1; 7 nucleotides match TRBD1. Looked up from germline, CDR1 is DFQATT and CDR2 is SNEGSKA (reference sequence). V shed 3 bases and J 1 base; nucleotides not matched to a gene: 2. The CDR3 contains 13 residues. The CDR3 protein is CSASGQANTEAFF. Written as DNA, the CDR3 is TGCAGTGCTAGTGGACAGGCGAACACTGAAGCTTTCTTT.

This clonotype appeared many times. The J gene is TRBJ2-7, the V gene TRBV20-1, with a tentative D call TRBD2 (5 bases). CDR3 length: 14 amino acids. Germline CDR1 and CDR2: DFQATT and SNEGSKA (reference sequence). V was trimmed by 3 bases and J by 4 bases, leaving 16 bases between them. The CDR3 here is CSASQEARRYEQYF. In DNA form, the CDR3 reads TGCAGTGCTAGTCAGGAGGCCAGGAGGTACGAGCAGTACTTC.

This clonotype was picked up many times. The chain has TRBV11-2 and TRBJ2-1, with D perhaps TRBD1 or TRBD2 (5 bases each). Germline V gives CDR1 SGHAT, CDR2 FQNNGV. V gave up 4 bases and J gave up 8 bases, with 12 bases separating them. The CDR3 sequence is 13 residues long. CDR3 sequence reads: CASSSSGLDEQFF. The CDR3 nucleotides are TGTGCCAGCAGCTCATCGGGGCTGGATGAGCAGTTCTTC.

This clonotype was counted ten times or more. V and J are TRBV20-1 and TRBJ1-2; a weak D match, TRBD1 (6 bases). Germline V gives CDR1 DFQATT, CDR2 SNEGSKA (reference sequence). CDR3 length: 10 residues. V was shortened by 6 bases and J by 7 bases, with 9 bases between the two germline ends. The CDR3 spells CSATGFGYTF. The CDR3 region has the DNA TGCAGTGCCACAGGGTTTGGCTACACCTTC.

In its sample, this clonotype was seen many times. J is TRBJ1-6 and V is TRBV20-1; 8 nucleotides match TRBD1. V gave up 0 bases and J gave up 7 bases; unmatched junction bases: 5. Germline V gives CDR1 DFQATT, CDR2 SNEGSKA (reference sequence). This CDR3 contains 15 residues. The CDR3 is CSARERTGRNSPLHF. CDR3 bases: TGCAGTGCTAGAGAGAGGACAGGGAGGAATTCACCCCTCCACTTT.